The subject of this entry is one TCR beta chain. The data are from a study of T cells after somatic rescue of genetic block. V was pared by 3 bases and J by 5 bases, with 7 bases of the junction left unmatched. Per germline, CDR1 MGHRA and CDR2 YSYEKL. The CDR3 runs 15 residues. Sequencing used immunoSEQ multiplex PCR; TCRdb keeps in-frame clones, though not all of them. The sample shows roughly 13,000 clones, around 72% of them seen only once. Source material: peripheral blood mononuclear cells (PBMCs). The chain carries TRBV4-1 and TRBJ2-5; TRBD2 aligns across 9 bases. This sequence originates from a boy between 5 and 17 years old. For the CDR3, the DNA is TGCGCCAGCAGCCATACTAGCGGGCGGGGGGAGACCCAGTACTTC. Translation: CASSHTSGRGETQYF.